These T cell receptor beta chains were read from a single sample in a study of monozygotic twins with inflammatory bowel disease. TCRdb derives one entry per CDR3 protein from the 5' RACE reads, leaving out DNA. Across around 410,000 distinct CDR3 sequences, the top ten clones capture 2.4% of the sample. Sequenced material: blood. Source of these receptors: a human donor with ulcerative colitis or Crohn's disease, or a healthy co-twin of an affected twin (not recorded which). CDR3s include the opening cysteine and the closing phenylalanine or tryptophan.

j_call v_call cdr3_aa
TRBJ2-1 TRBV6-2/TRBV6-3 CASSYSRGGLGEQFF
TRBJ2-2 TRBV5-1 CASTPSTVNTGELFF
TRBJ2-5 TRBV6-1 CASSKEGAETQYF
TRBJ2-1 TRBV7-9 CASSSMSPTNEQFF
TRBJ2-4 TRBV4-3 CASSQTGTKNIQYF
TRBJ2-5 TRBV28 CASLGLAETQYF
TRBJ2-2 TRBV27 CASSLSFRTHTGELCF
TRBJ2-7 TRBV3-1 CASSQDRGLAGGRQYF
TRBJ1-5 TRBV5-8 CASSLPGYSNQPQHF
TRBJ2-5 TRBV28 CASSFRGTPARETQYF
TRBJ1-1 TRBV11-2 CASSPGTGRLEAFF
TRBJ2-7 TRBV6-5 CASSYRDYYEQYF
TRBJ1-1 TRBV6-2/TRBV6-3 CASSYPGVMGNTEAFF
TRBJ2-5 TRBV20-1 CSARAGGTGIQETQYF
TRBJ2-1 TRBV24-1 CATSDPRPGSEQFF
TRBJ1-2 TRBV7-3 CASSLTGQDGYTF
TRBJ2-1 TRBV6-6 CASTLAVAGNEQFF
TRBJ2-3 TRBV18 CASSPPTRYTDTQYF
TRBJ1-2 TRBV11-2 CASSLKGAGSTANYGYTF
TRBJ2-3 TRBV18 CASYQSSPIGTDTQYF
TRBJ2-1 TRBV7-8 CASSVYPGLAGYNEQFF
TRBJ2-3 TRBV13 CASSSQGADTQYF
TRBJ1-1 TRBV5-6 CASSSPGTAGPLNTEAFF
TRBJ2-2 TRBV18 CASLPPSAGGNTGELFF
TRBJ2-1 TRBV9 CASSVVGVSYNEQFF
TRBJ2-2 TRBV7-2 CASSLEWGNTGELFF
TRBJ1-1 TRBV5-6 CASSLAGGQTEAFF
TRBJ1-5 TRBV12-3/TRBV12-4 CASSAGADQPQHF
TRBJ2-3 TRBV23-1 CASSRTSGGQNGADTQYF
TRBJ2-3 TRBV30 CAWTSGTDTQYF
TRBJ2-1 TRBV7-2 CASSVTGDSYNEQFF
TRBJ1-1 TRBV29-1 CSVVTGKVTEAFF
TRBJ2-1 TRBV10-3 CAISPGLAADNEQFF
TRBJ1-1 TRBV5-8 CASSLHRGASTEAFF
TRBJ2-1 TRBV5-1 CASRLAGGDSYNEQFF
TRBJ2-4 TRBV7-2 CASTTGSGNIQYF
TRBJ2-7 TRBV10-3 CAISEGQSYEQYF
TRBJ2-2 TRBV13 CASSGGLNTGELFF
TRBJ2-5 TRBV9 CASSVLAGKQETQYF
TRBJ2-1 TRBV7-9 CASSPDTAVAEQFF
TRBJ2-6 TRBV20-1 CSARDSMLPGANVLTF
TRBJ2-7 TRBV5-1 CASSLTTVPYEQYF
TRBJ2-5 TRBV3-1 CASSHPGLAKETQYF
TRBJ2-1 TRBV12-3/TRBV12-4 CASSLAAGVWNEQFF
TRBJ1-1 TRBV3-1 CASSQGHSREAFF
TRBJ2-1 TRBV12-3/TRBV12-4 CASSLGLSNEQFF
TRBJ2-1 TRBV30 CAWSVQRNEQFF
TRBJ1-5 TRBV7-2 CASSEGPWENRQPQHF